This T cell receptor (beta chain) is from a study of CD8 T cells in Susac syndrome. An input of roughly 0.45 to 1 ug of RNA was subjected to reverse transcription using random hexamers. Across 54 Vbeta and 13 Jbeta, immunoSEQ multiplex PCR amplified TCR beta CDR3. MiXCR, run by TCRdb on the immunoSEQ multiplex PCR reads, gives a single entry per CDR3 protein. This table has under 150,000 distinct CDR3 sequences, 90% to 95% appearing once. Germline V gene sequence: CDR1 SGDLS, CDR2 YYNGEE. V was trimmed by 3 bases and J by 0 bases, leaving 17 bases between them. The CDR3 is 17 amino acids. The sample comprised CD8+ T cells from PBMCs. The chain recombines TRBV9 with TRBJ2-3; D may correspond to TRBD1 or TRBD2 (5 bases each). This clonotype originated in a human donor in good health. CDR3 DNA sequence: TGTGCCAGCAGCGGGCTAAGGGGAAGAGGGAGCACAGATACGCAGTATTTT. Protein: CASSGLRGRGSTDTQYF.